This note documents a single T cell receptor beta chain sequence. The antigen this receptor binds is unknown. No quality values exist for individual bases; no much larger clone is one base distant. TCRbeta CDR3 regions were amplified from genomic DNA by means of the immunoSEQ Assay, a bias-controlled multiplex PCR. As for how the authors treated the data: The number of nucleated cells in each sample was estimated by amplification of reference gene primers within the assay. Sequence reads were collapsed and filtered to measure the absolute abundance of every unique TCRbeta CDR3 rearrangement. For each sample, productive Simpson clonality was calculated by taking the square root of Simpson's diversity index across productive rearrangements. What TCRdb holds here is the immuneACCESS table cut down to in-frame rearrangements. Part of the clones is not present; checked against another copy, under half of the missing clones reflect an unresolved V gene, and the others are unexplained. That table supplies the V and J calls and clone size; D and trimming were determined from the DNA. This sample has roughly 220,000 clones in its table, and under 90% of those were observed once. The top ten clonotypes cover more than 4.5% of the sample.

Samples from volunteer blood donors who had recovered from COVID-19 were contributed by a second Seattle source. Each collaborating institution followed its own protocols to collect whole blood in K2EDTA tubes. For TCRbeta analysis, collaborators shipped samples in one of three forms: frozen whole blood, isolated PBMCs, or DNA extracted from either of those sample types. The data derive from a study of blood T cell repertoires in COVID-19 (dated by TCRdb to about 2020). Study-level background: Collaborator samples came from the United States, Italy and Spain and covered acute and convalescent phases of COVID-19. The prospective study material was composed of cDNA or gDNA derived from T cells, B-cell-depleted T cells, or PBMCs. Subjects who had been exposed to COVID-19, were actively infected with it, or had recovered from it provided the deeply sampled blood TCRbeta repertoires that made up the dataset. The repertoires were released in a freely available public database intended as a resource for research on the immune response to SARS-CoV-2. The samples were drawn from two sources: the first 160 participants of the ongoing ImmuneRACE study, and approximately 1,300 subjects contributed by 6 global collaborators. A de-identified subject ID, COVID-19 status, age in years and sex were almost always included in the sample metadata. Where available, HLA class I and class II types were obtained from metadata supplied by the sample provider rather than from assay-based typing. On the study overall, not on this receptor specifically: The quantity of clinical and demographic metadata differed by source and by participant and was supplied without curation.

Material: peripheral blood. This TCR came from a woman aged 55-75 years who had recovered from COVID-19.

The sequenced DNA: TGTGCCAGCAAAGATACAGGGGGAGGGGAGCAGTTCTTC. Its translation reads: CASKDTGGGEQFF. The V and J segments used are TRBV12-3 or TRBV12-4 and TRBJ2-1; possibly the D gene is TRBD1, per 8 matching bases. Trimming costs V 7 bases and J 10 bases, and their ends lie 17 bases apart. The CDR3 has 13 amino acids, counting the end cysteine and phenylalanine. CDR3 DNA only is kept here, 39 bases in frame from base 1.